This T cell receptor beta chain stems from a study of early T cells in non-severe SARS-CoV-2 infection. Whole-study context: Unsorted whole blood bulk RNA was sequenced, with unpaired chains. Study findings and constraints: Matches to VDJdb favored anti-spike CD8 responses and missed private and CD4 specificities.

Unique molecular identifiers (one per individual cDNA molecule) were attached. TCRdb used MiXCR to reprocess the 5' RACE reads, holding one entry per CDR3 protein. The profile shows tens of thousands of distinct CDR3 sequences, approximately 14% of them singletons. In its sample, this clonotype was seen a few times. Its antigen remains unidentified. Sequencing was carried out using whole blood. The receptor was derived from an adult who was a healthcare worker with PCR-confirmed SARS-CoV-2 infection or an uninfected control (not recorded which).

This CDR3 reads CASTRTGNNYGYTF. CDR3 coding DNA: TGCGCCAGCACCCGGACAGGGAACAACTATGGCTACACCTTC. The rearrangement uses TRBV5-1 and TRBJ1-2; TRBD1 matches at 8 bases. The CDR3 loop spans 14 amino acids. Germline-derived CDR1 and CDR2 are SGHRS and YFSETQ. V was clipped by 6 bases and J by 2 bases; unmatched bases: 6.